The entry below describes one TCR beta chain. Some clones are missing from TCRdb's copy, which holds only in-frame ones; the method was immunoSEQ multiplex PCR. The sample has under 130,000 clones, around 90% seen once. The entry originates in a study of glioma-infiltrating T cells after dendritic cell vaccination. Time point specified: after dendritic cell vaccination, including at tumor progression/relapse. Germline CDR1 is MNHEY and CDR2 is SVGAGI. V shed 6 bases and J shed 3 bases, with 8 bases lying between them. This CDR3 has 12 residues. The chain recombines TRBV6-5 with TRBJ1-1, with a tentative D call TRBD1 (5 bases). This sample comprised blood, obtained after dendritic cell vaccination. The origin of this receptor is a human donor with glioblastoma. The CDR3 protein is CASRGRYTEAFF. CDR3 in DNA: TGTGCCAGCAGGGGGCGGTACACTGAAGCTTTCTTT.